Included here is one T cell receptor (beta chain) sequence, with context. These data belong to a study of blood T cell repertoires in COVID-19. Looking at the study overall: Sources were T cells, B-cell-depleted T cells, or PBMCs; the material itself was cDNA or gDNA.

Sequenced by immunoSEQ multiplex PCR; TCRdb stores in-frame clones only, minus some. In the table there are over 90,000 clones, 86% of which are singletons. Per the germline V gene, CDR1 is SNHLY and CDR2 is FYNNEI. The J segment lost 5 bases and the V segment lost 6 bases, leaving 10 bases of the junction unmatched. This CDR3 contains 15 residues. The rearrangement uses TRBV2 and TRBJ1-2, with 9 bases that match TRBD1. This clonotype was obtained from a woman aged 55-70 years in a cohort sampled during active or convalescent COVID-19. The specimen sequenced was peripheral blood. CDR3 sequence reads: CASRTAGTGQYGYTF. CDR3 bases: TGTGCCAGCAGGACTGCCGGGACAGGGCAGTATGGCTACACCTTC.